These 9 T cell receptor beta chains came from one sample sequenced in a study of blood T cell repertoires in COVID-19. Sequenced by immunoSEQ multiplex PCR; TCRdb stores in-frame clones only, minus some. The sample gives under 55,000 clones, around 80% of which show up once; more than 13% is in the top ten. The sequenced sample was peripheral blood. These receptors were taken from a human donor in a cohort sampled during active COVID-19.

CDR3 in amino acids: CAWSTNTGQGDQPQHF. The CDR3 nucleotides read TGTGCCTGGAGTACGAATACGGGACAGGGCGATCAGCCCCAGCATTTT. The V call is TRBV30, the J call TRBJ1-5; 9 positions match TRBD1. Germline V CDR1 and CDR2: GTSNPN, SVGIG (reference sequence). The CDR3 runs 16 residues. J gave up 5 bases and V 2 bases, and 10 bases lay outside the gene matches.

V gene TRBV5-1 combines with J gene TRBJ2-7; 14 nucleotides line up with TRBD2. The ends lost 1 base at V and 7 bases at J; junction bases unmatched: 4. The CDR3 runs 15 residues. Germline V gives CDR1 SGHRS, CDR2 YFSETQ. The CDR3 coding sequence is TGCGCCAGCAGCTTGTATGGGACTAGCGGGGGAGAGCAGTACTTC. Its translation: CASSLYGTSGGEQYF.

The genes are TRBV13 and TRBJ2-2; D ambiguous. V was pared by 5 bases and J by 4 bases, with 8 bases between. The CDR3 covers 13 residues. CDR1 is PRHDT and CDR2 is FYEKMQ in the germline V gene (reference sequence). The CDR3 protein is CASSPQATGELFF. The DNA for the CDR3 is TGTGCCAGCAGCCCGCAGGCCACCGGGGAGCTGTTTTTT.

This chain joins TRBV5-1 and TRBJ2-3; D unresolved. Looked up from germline, CDR1 is SGHRS and CDR2 is YFSETQ. Trimming took off 0 bases at V and 4 bases at J, with 9 bases between the two ends. There are 14 residues in the CDR3. CDR3: CASSLGLGADTQYF. The CDR3 bases are TGCGCCAGCAGCTTGGGGCTAGGCGCAGATACGCAGTATTTT.

This clone has only one observation. The V and J genes are TRBV3-1 (or the pseudogene TRBV3-2) and TRBJ2-7, with D possibly being TRBD2 (5 bases). The CDR3 spans 15 residues. Germline V gene sequence: CDR1 LGHDT, CDR2 YNNKEL (reference sequence). Trimming took off 4 bases at V and 1 base at J, with 14 bases between the two ends. The CDR3: CASSRQLSVSYEQYF. CDR3 nucleotides: TGTGCCAGCAGCCGCCAGCTTAGCGTTTCCTACGAGCAGTACTTC.

This rearrangement joins TRBV18 to TRBJ2-7; 7 bases map to TRBD2. From germline, CDR1 is KGHSH and CDR2 LQKENI. With 3 bases clipped from V and 6 bases from J, the junction kept 8 bases outside the gene matches. The CDR3 covers 14 residues. The CDR3 DNA reads as TGTGCCAGCTCACCGAGGGGAGGGCCGGCCGAGCAGTACTTC. This translates into CASSPRGGPAEQYF.

This clone was counted once. This sequence joins TRBV18 and TRBJ2-1, with 7 bases lining up with TRBD1. V was pared by 2 bases and J by 3 bases, with 10 bases of the junction left unmatched. This CDR3 region has 17 residues. Germline values: CDR1 KGHSH, CDR2 LQKENI. CDR3 coding DNA: TGTGCCAGCTCACCAAAGATAGTCGGACAGGACTACAATGAGCAGTTCTTC. Its protein is CASSPKIVGQDYNEQFF.

The V gene is TRBV19, the J gene TRBJ1-1, with D tentatively TRBD1 (5 bases). CDR3 length: 15 residues. The germline CDR1 and CDR2 sequences are LNHDA and SQIVND (reference sequence). V was pared by 3 bases and J by 3 bases, with 14 bases between. CDR3 coding DNA: TGTGCCAGTAGTATCTCCGGCAGGGCGGACACTGAAGCTTTCTTT. Protein sequence: CASSISGRADTEAFF.

This chain joins TRBV30 and TRBJ1-4, with D possibly being TRBD1 (5 bases). This CDR3 contains 14 residues. Germline lookup yields CDR1 GTSNPN and CDR2 SVGIG (reference sequence). Trimming removed 3 bases at V and 8 bases at J, with 16 bases between. Here the CDR3 reads CAWSPLGGEEKLFF. CDR3 in DNA: TGTGCCTGGAGCCCCCTGGGGGGGGAAGAAAAACTGTTTTTT. The full variable domain, its missing parts supplied by reference TRBV30 and TRBJ1-4, is SQTIHQWPATLVQPVGSPLSLECTVEGTSNPNLYWYRQAAGRGLQLLFYSVGIGQISSEVPQNLSASRPQDRQFILSSKKLLLSDSGFYLCAWSPLGGEEKLFFGSGTQLSVL.